Below are 8 T cell receptor beta chains sequenced from a single sample in a study of cytomegalovirus exposure and HLA in healthy donors (dated by TCRdb to about 2017). Libraries were prepared through the immunoSEQ multiplex PCR assay. For the multiplex PCR, a mixture combining 60 forward primers for TCR Vbeta segments and 13 reverse primers for TCR Jbeta segments was used. This is the immuneACCESS table as TCRdb keeps it, with only in-frame sequences that have V and J called. A part of the clones is gone; compared with another copy, unresolved V genes explain less than half, and the rest is unexplained. Here the sample has about 180,000 clones; over 65% occur a single time. Roughly 1.4% of the sample lies in the top ten. The specimen was PBMCs. Receptors were obtained from a young man in good health and CMV-seronegative.

This clone was seen a handful of times. The J gene is TRBJ2-3, the V gene TRBV6-5; weak D call: TRBD1 (5 bases). The V and J ends lost 5 bases and 1 base respectively, with 13 bases between them. CDR1 MNHEY and CDR2 SVGAGI come from the germline V gene. The CDR3 loop spans 15 amino acids. The chain's CDR3 is CASSRRRVGTDTQYF. DNA of the CDR3: TGTGCCAGCAGTCGCCGCAGGGTGGGCACAGATACGCAGTATTTT.

The chain carries TRBV5-4 and TRBJ2-4, with a possible D match to TRBD2 (6 bases). The germline V and J ends were trimmed by 0 bases and 7 bases, with 11 bases remaining between them. Germline V gene sequence: CDR1 SGHNT, CDR2 YYREEE (reference sequence). CDR3 length: 14 amino acids. The CDR3 sequence is CASSLAGGLNIQYF. Here the CDR3 DNA reads TGTGCCAGCAGCTTGGCCGGGGGACTGAACATTCAGTACTTC.

V and J are TRBV13 and TRBJ1-6; D uncertain. The CDR3 runs to 13 residues. The V gene's germline CDR1 is PRHDT and CDR2 FYEKMQ (reference sequence). Trimming pared 3 bases from V and 5 bases from J, leaving 5 bases between. In DNA form, the CDR3 reads TGTGCCAGCAGCTTTTCGGATAATTCACCCCTCCACTTT. Translation gives CASSFSDNSPLHF.

V is TRBV7-2 and J is TRBJ2-5; 13 nucleotides agree with TRBD2. The CDR3 covers 17 residues. J gave up 7 bases and V 1 base, and 9 bases lay outside the gene matches. The germline V gene has CDR1 SGHTA and CDR2 FQGNSA. CDR3 DNA: TGTGCCAGCAGCTTAGAGGGACTAGCGGGGCCGCGAGGGACCCAGTACTTC. Protein: CASSLEGLAGPRGTQYF.

This clone was seen only once. This chain's CDR3 is CASTNDRGRGNTIYF. The CDR3 DNA reads as TGTGCCAGCACCAATGACAGGGGGCGAGGAAACACCATATATTTT. The gene calls are TRBV7-2 and TRBJ1-3, with 10 positions matching TRBD1. Germline V lookup: CDR1 SGHTA, CDR2 FQGNSA. Trimming cost V 7 bases and J 4 bases; bases outside gene matches: 7. The CDR3 runs 15 residues. The whole variable domain, filled in from reference TRBV7-2 and TRBJ1-3, reads GAGVSQSPSNKVTEKGKDVELRCDPISGHTALYWYRQSLGQGLEFLIYFQGNSAPDKSGLPSDRFSAERTGGSVSTLTIQRTQQEDSAVYLCASTNDRGRGNTIYFGEGSWLTVV.

The chain recombines TRBV5-1 with TRBJ2-7; 12 nucleotides match TRBD2. Unmatched junction bases numbered 8, after V lost 7 bases and J lost 6 bases. This CDR3 spans 14 amino acids. Germline CDR1 SGHRS, CDR2 YFSETQ. For the CDR3, the DNA is TGCGCCAGCGGTCCGACTAGCGGGAGCCGCGAGCAGTACTTC. Translated, it gives CASGPTSGSREQYF.

The chain has TRBV4-2 and TRBJ1-6; 8 nucleotides align to TRBD1. There are 16 residues in the CDR3. Germline lookup yields CDR1 LGHNA and CDR2 YNFKEQ. V shed 5 bases, J shed 3 bases, and the junction held 6 bases outside the gene matches. Here the CDR3 reads CASSLTGGLYNSPLHF. DNA for the CDR3: TGTGCCAGCAGCTTAACAGGGGGACTCTATAATTCACCCCTCCACTTT.

This clone was observed a single time. The gene calls are TRBV27 and TRBJ2-1, with D unresolved. Per germline, CDR1 MNHEY and CDR2 SMNVEV (reference sequence). Trimming cost V 2 bases and J 4 bases, with 24 bases left between them. The CDR3 has 19 residues. In nucleotides, the CDR3 is TGTGCCAGCAGTTTAGTCCCCGGCGAAGGAGCCTCACCTTACAATGAGCAGTTCTTC. Protein: CASSLVPGEGASPYNEQFF.